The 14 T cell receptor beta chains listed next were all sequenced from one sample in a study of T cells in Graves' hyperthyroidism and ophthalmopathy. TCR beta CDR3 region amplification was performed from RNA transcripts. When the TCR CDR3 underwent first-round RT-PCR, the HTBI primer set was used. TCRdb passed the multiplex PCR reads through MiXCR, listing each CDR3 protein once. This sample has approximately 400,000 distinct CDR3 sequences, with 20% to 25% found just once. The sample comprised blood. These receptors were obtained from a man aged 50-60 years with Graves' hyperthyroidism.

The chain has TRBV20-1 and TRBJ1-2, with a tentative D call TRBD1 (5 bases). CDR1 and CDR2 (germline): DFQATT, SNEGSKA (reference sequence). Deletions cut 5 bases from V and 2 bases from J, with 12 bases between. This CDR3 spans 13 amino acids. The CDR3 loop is CSAGSRANYGYTF. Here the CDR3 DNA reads TGCAGTGCTGGCTCCAGGGCAAACTATGGCTACACCTTC.

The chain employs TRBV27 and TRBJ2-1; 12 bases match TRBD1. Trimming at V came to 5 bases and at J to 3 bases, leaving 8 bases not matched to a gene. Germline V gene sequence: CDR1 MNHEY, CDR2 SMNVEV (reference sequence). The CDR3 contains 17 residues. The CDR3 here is CASSLGQGASLYNEQFF. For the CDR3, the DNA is TGTGCCAGCAGTCTGGGACAGGGGGCTTCTCTCTACAATGAGCAGTTCTTC.

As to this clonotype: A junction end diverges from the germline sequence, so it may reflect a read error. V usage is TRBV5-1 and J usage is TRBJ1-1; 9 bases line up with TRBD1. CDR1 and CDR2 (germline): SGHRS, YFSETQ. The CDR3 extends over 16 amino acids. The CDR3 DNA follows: TGCGCCAGCAGCTATGGGACAGGGCGCGTATTGTATGGAGCTTCCTTT. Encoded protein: CASSYGTGRVLYGASF.

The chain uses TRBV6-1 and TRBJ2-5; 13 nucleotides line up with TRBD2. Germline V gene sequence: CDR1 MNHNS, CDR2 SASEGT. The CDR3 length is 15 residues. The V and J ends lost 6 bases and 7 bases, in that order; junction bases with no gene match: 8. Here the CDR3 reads CASRSGLAGEGTQYF. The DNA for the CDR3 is TGTGCCAGCAGATCCGGACTAGCGGGAGAAGGGACCCAGTACTTC.

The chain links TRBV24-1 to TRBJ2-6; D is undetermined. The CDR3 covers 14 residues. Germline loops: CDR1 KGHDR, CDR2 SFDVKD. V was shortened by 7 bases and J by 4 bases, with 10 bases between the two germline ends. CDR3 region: CATSDFTGANVLTF. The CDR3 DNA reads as TGTGCCACCAGCGACTTTACAGGGGCCAACGTCCTGACTTTC.

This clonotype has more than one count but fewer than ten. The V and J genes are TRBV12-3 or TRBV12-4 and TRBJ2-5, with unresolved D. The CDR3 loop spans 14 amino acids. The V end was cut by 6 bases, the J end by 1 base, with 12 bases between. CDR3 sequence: CASRRASSQETQYF. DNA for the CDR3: TGTGCCAGCAGACGGGCCTCCTCCCAAGAGACCCAGTACTTC.

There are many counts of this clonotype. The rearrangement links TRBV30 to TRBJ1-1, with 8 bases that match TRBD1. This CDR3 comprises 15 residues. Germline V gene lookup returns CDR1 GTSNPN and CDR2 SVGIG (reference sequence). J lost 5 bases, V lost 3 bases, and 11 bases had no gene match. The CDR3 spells CAWRKPDRERTEAFF. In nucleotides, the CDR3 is TGTGCCTGGAGGAAACCGGACAGGGAGAGAACTGAAGCTTTCTTT.

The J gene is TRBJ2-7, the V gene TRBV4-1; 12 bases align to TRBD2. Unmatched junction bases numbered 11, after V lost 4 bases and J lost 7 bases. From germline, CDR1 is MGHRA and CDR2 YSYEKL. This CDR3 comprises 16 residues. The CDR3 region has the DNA TGCGCCAGCAGCCCTGTTGAACTAGCGGGAGGCTATGAGCAGTACTTC. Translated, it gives CASSPVELAGGYEQYF.

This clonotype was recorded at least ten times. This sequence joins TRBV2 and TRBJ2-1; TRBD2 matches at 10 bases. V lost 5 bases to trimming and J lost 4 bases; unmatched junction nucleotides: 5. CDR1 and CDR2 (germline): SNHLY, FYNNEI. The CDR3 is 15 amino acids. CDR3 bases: TGTGCCAGCAGTCGAGCGGGAGGGGCATACAATGAGCAGTTCTTC. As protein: CASSRAGGAYNEQFF.

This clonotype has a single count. CDR3 bases: TGCGCCAGCAGCCATCTAACCGGTACAGGGGGCCCAAACACCGGGGAGCTGTTTTTT. Translation gives CASSHLTGTGGPNTGELFF. The chain combines TRBV4-1 with TRBJ2-2, with 9 bases that match TRBD1. This CDR3 spans 19 amino acids. Unmatched junction bases numbered 13, after V lost 3 bases and J lost 2 bases. Germline-derived CDR1 and CDR2 are MGHRA and YSYEKL.

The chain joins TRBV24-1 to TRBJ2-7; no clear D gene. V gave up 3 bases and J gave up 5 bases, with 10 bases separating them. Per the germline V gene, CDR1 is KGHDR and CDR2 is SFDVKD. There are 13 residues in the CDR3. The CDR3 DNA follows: TGTGCCACCAGTGATCCACCGACGGACGAGCAGTACTTC. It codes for CATSDPPTDEQYF.

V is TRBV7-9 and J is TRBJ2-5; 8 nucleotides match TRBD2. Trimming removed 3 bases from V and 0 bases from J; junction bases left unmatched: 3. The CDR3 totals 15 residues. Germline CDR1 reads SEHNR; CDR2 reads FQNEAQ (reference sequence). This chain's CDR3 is CASSFRGLDQETQYF. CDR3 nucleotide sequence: TGTGCCAGCAGCTTCCGGGGACTAGACCAAGAGACCCAGTACTTC.

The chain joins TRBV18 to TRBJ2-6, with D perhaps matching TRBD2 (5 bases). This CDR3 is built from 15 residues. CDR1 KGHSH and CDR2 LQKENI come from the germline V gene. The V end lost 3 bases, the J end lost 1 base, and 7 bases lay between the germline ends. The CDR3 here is CASSPGKSGANVLTF. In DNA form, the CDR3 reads TGTGCCAGCTCACCCGGGAAATCTGGGGCCAACGTCCTGACTTTC.

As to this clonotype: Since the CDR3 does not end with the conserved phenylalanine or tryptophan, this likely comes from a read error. The CDR3: CAISGGGLANTGELFL. As DNA, the CDR3 is TGTGCCATCAGTGGAGGCGGCCTGGCGAACACCGGGGAGCTGTTTCTT. The chain joins TRBV10-3 to TRBJ2-2; no clear D. V was trimmed by 4 bases and J by 0 bases, leaving 12 bases between them. Germline assignment: CDR1 ENHRY and CDR2 SYGVKD. This CDR3 has 16 amino acids.